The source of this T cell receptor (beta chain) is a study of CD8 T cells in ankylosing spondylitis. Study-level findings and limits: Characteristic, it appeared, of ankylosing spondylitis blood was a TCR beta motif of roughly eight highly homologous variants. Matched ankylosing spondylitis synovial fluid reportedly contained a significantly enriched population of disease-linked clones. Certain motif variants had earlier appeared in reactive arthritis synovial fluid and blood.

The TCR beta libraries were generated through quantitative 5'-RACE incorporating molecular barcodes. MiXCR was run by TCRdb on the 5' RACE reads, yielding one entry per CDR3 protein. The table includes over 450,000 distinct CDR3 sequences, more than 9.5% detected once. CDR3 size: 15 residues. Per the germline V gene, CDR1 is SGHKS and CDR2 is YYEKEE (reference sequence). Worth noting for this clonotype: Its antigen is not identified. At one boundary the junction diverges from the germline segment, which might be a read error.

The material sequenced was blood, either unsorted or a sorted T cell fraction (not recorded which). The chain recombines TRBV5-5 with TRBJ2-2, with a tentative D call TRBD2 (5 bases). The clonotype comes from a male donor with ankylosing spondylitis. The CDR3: CASGLSARGTGELFF. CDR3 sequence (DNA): TGTGCCAGCGGCTTGAGTGCCCGGGGCACCGGGGAGCTGTTTTTT.